Following are 14 T cell receptor beta chains from one sample sequenced in a study of blood T cells in healthy people across ages. Alongside a J-beta primer mix, a sample-barcoded 5' primer served in a second PCR lasting about 7 to 12 cycles. TCRdb re-analysed the 5' RACE reads in MiXCR, keeping a single row per CDR3 protein. The table records about 1.5 million distinct CDR3 sequences, about 42% of them present only once. Sequenced sample: blood. The receptors were gathered from a woman younger than 35 in good health.

The J gene is TRBJ2-4, the V gene TRBV4-3; TRBD2 is a possible D gene (6 bases). V lost 6 bases, J lost 13 bases, and 25 bases lay in between. The CDR3 has 15 residues. Germline loops: CDR1 LGHNA, CDR2 YSLEER. This chain's CDR3 is CASREGLGSYNEQYF. The CDR3 nucleotides read TGCGCCAGCAGGGAGGGACTGGGCTCCTACAATGAGCAGTACTTC.

The chain couples TRBV20-1 to TRBJ2-5; 9 positions agree with TRBD2. The J call is doubtful: the DNA matches TRBJ2-7 better. Germline lookup yields CDR1 DFQATT and CDR2 SNEGSKA (reference sequence). This CDR3 has 15 residues. The CDR3 coding sequence is TGCAGTGCTACCCCGAGCGGGGGGCTCACCTACGAGCAGTACTTC. It yields the protein CSATPSGGLTYEQYF.

This clonotype was found many times. The V gene is TRBV20-1, the J gene TRBJ2-7; D is undetermined. CDR3 length: 14 amino acids. Germline loops: CDR1 DFQATT, CDR2 SNEGSKA (reference sequence). The V gene lost 0 bases and the J gene lost 2 bases, with 11 bases spanning the gap. The CDR3 loop reads CSARDGLNTYEQYF. The DNA of the CDR3 is TGCAGTGCTAGAGATGGGCTAAACACCTACGAGCAGTACTTC.

This clonotype was seen more than once but under ten times. The CDR3 sequence: CASSQDTGLVSYNEQFF. The CDR3 DNA reads TGCGCCAGCAGCCAAGATACCGGGCTAGTCTCCTACAATGAGCAGTTCTTC. V gene TRBV4-3 combines with J gene TRBJ2-1; D unclear. Germline lookup yields CDR1 LGHNA and CDR2 YSLEER. Trimming pared 0 bases from V and 0 bases from J, leaving 12 bases between. The CDR3 contains 17 residues.

This clonotype showed up just a few times. The chain employs TRBV4-1 and TRBJ2-3; D is perhaps TRBD2 (6 bases). Germline values: CDR1 MGHRA, CDR2 YSYEKL. This CDR3 has 15 amino acids. Trimming pared 0 bases from V and 4 bases from J, leaving 11 bases between. The CDR3 is CASSQDLAKADTQYF. CDR3 nucleotides: TGCGCCAGCAGCCAAGATCTAGCGAAAGCAGATACGCAGTATTTT.

CDR3 nucleotides: TGTGCCAGCAGTGAAAAACTAGCGCTCATTCGGGATACGCAGTATTTT. It codes for CASSEKLALIRDTQYF. This chain connects TRBV2 to TRBJ2-3; TRBD2 matches at 7 bases. In germline, CDR1 is SNHLY, CDR2 FYNNEI. The CDR3 runs 16 residues. Losses at the gene ends were 2 bases for V and 6 bases for J; bases not matched to a gene: 11.

V gene TRBV28 combines with J gene TRBJ2-1; maybe TRBD1 (5 bases). The CDR3 runs to 14 residues. From germline, CDR1 is MDHEN and CDR2 SYDVKM. Trimming took 5 bases from V and 5 from J, leaving 13 bases between them. Here the CDR3 DNA reads TGTGCCAGCAGTGTAAGGACAATAAACAATGAGCAGTTCTTC. Translating it yields CASSVRTINNEQFF. Based on the CDR3 plus reference TRBV28 and TRBJ2-1, the full variable domain is DVKVTQSSRYLVKRTGEKVFLECVQDMDHENMFWYRQDPGLGLRLIYFSYDVKMKEKGDIPEGYSVSREKKERFSLILESASTNQTSMYLCASSVRTINNEQFFGPGTRLTVL.

The chain has TRBV6-1 and TRBJ2-3; TRBD1 matches at 8 bases. The J segment lost 4 bases and the V segment lost 6 bases, leaving 15 bases of the junction unmatched. Germline-derived CDR1 and CDR2 are MNHNS and SASEGT. The CDR3 loop spans 17 amino acids. The CDR3 sequence is CASRPTGARLTPDTQYF. CDR3 nucleotide sequence: TGTGCCAGCAGACCGACAGGGGCGCGCCTAACTCCAGATACGCAGTATTTT.

The chain uses TRBV2 and TRBJ1-1, with D maybe TRBD1 (5 bases). Trimming stripped 2 bases from V and 4 bases from J, with 11 bases between. The CDR3 consists of 14 residues. Germline assignment: CDR1 SNHLY and CDR2 FYNNEI. The CDR3 loop is CASSENRRGTEAFF. In DNA form, the CDR3 reads TGTGCCAGCAGTGAAAACAGGCGGGGCACTGAAGCTTTCTTT. Drawing the rest from reference TRBV2 and TRBJ1-1, the complete variable domain is EPEVTQTPSHQVTQMGQEVILRCVPISNHLYFYWYRQILGQKVEFLVSFYNNEISEKSEIFDDQFSVERPDGSNFTLKIRSTKLEDSAMYFCASSENRRGTEAFFGQGTRLTVV.

This clonotype has only a few counts. V is TRBV20-1 and J is TRBJ2-3, with D possibly being TRBD1 (6 bases). Trimming took off 3 bases at V and 4 bases at J, with 26 bases between the two ends. CDR1 is DFQATT and CDR2 is SNEGSKA in the germline V gene (reference sequence). This CDR3 contains 18 residues. CDR3 sequence reads: CSASGGAPIRSYADTQYF. CDR3 nucleotides: TGCAGTGCTAGTGGGGGCGCCCCGATACGTAGCTATGCAGATACGCAGTATTTT.

This clonotype has just a few counts. The J gene is TRBJ2-3, the V gene TRBV24-1; D remains unclear. CDR1 and CDR2 (germline): KGHDR, SFDVKD. This CDR3 region has 13 residues. The germline V and J ends were trimmed by 2 bases and 5 bases, with 7 bases remaining between them. The CDR3 reads CATSDSTLDTQYF. In nucleotides, the CDR3 is TGTGCCACCAGTGATTCCACGTTAGATACGCAGTATTTT.

The gene calls are TRBV20-1 and TRBJ2-2, with 9 bases matching TRBD2. This CDR3 has 17 residues. Unmatched junction bases numbered 12, after V lost 6 bases and J lost 1 base. Germline V gene data show CDR1 as DFQATT and CDR2 as SNEGSKA (reference sequence). CDR3 in amino acids: CSALAGFIGLNTGELFF. The CDR3 coding sequence is TGCAGTGCCCTAGCGGGGTTTATAGGTTTGAACACCGGGGAGCTGTTTTTT.

This clonotype was detected a few times. This sequence joins TRBV6-2 or TRBV6-3 and TRBJ1-1; 8 bases match TRBD1. This CDR3 has 16 residues. Germline trimming cut 0 bases from V and 7 bases from J; bases unmatched to any gene: 10. Germline lookup yields CDR1 MNHEY and CDR2 SVGEGT. The CDR3 DNA sequence: TGTGCCAGCAGTTACTCCCTCACAGGGGGGGGATTTGAAGCTTTCTTT. Amino acids: CASSYSLTGGGFEAFF.

J is TRBJ1-1 and V is TRBV12-3 or TRBV12-4; 7 nucleotides align to TRBD1. This CDR3 is 13 amino acids long. Trimming took 4 bases from V and 4 from J; bases not matched to a gene: 3. The DNA for the CDR3 is TGTGCCAGCAGTTCGGGGACAGCCACTGAAGCTTTCTTT. It codes for CASSSGTATEAFF.